This T cell receptor beta chain was observed in a study of T cell changes during pregnancy in multiple sclerosis. This clone was observed once. The junction differs from germline at one of its ends, possibly a read error. Assay: immunoSEQ multiplex PCR; the TCRdb copy retains only in-frame clones and omits some. The repertoire holds some 34,000 clones, with nearly 95% as singletons. CDR1 SGHTA and CDR2 FQGNSA come from the germline V gene. CDR3 length: 13 residues. The sequences come from CD4+ T cells from peripheral blood mononuclear cells, collected in the third trimester of pregnancy. The sequence was collected from a female donor in good health, enrolled as a control in a pregnancy study. The rearrangement joins TRBV7-2 to TRBJ2-7; TRBD2 aligns across 10 bases. CDR3: CASSLGASGGPNF. CDR3 DNA: TGTGCCAGCAGCTTAGGGGCTAGCGGGGGCCCCAACTTC.